The clone carrying this T cell receptor beta chain was picked up a small number of times. V gave up 7 bases and J gave up 7 bases; unmatched junction bases: 8. The germline gives CDR1 SGHRS, CDR2 YFSETQ. The CDR3 runs to 14 residues. Assay: immunoSEQ multiplex PCR; the TCRdb copy retains only in-frame clones and omits some. Here the sample spans fewer than 3 million clones, roughly 90% being singletons. The data were taken from a study of shared clonotypes between healthy human individuals. All participating donors were Caucasian adults from Nashville, Tennessee. Specimen: naive CD4+ T cells from PBMCs. Subset here: CD45RA+ positively selected. This receptor was taken from a man younger than 30 in good health. Some clones in this sample may be carry-over from other donors' samples. J is TRBJ2-1 and V is TRBV5-1; TRBD1 matches 10 bases. The CDR3 protein is CASGSGTGENEQFF. Written as DNA, the CDR3 is TGCGCCAGCGGTTCCGGGACAGGGGAGAATGAGCAGTTCTTC. The full variable domain, its missing parts supplied by reference TRBV5-1 and TRBJ2-1, is KAGVTQTPRYLIKTRGQQVTLSCSPISGHRSVSWYQQTPGQGLQFLFEYFSETQRNKGNFPGRFSGRQFSNSRSEMNVSTLELGDSALYLCASGSGTGENEQFFGPGTRLTVL.